Below are 16 T cell receptor beta chains sequenced from a single sample in a study of T cells in Graves' hyperthyroidism and ophthalmopathy. The investigators amplified TCR beta CDR3 regions from RNA transcripts. HTBI primers were used for first-round RT-PCR of the TCR CDR3. One entry per CDR3 protein results from TCRdb running MiXCR on the multiplex PCR reads. The table shows about 660,000 distinct CDR3 sequences, with roughly 46% occurring only once. The sample consisted of peripheral blood or thyroid tissue (not recorded which). Every receptor here comes from an adult man with Graves' disease, either hyperthyroidism or ophthalmopathy (not recorded which).

This clonotype was detected only a few times. The CDR3 coding sequence is TGTGCCAGCGTTGAAGAGCAGGGACCCTATGGCTACACCTTC. Protein product: CASVEEQGPYGYTF. This chain connects TRBV25-1 to TRBJ1-2; D perhaps matches TRBD1 (5 bases). CDR1 is MGHDK and CDR2 is SYGVNS in the germline V gene. CDR3 length: 14 amino acids. Trimming shortened V by 8 bases and J by 4 bases, and 17 bases separated the two germline ends.

This clonotype was found a few times. The V call is TRBV7-2, the J call TRBJ2-7; tentatively, D is TRBD2 (6 bases). Trimming cost V 5 bases and J 8 bases, with 16 bases left between them. CDR3 length: 13 amino acids. Germline CDR1 and CDR2: SGHTA and FQGNSA. As DNA, the CDR3 is TGTGCCAGCAGCGTAGGGACTGTCTATAAGCAGTACTTC. Translating gives CASSVGTVYKQYF.

The CDR3: CSVQGMGTDQETQYF. CDR3 DNA sequence: TGCAGCGTTCAGGGGATGGGGACAGACCAAGAGACCCAGTACTTC. J is TRBJ2-5 and V is TRBV29-1; the match to TRBD1 covers 7 bases. The length of the CDR3 is 15 residues. The germline gives CDR1 SQVTM, CDR2 ANQGSEA. J lost 0 bases, V lost 5 bases, and 9 bases had no gene match.

This clonotype was seen repeatedly, ten times or more. This sequence joins TRBV7-9 and TRBJ1-1; 8 bases match TRBD1. This CDR3 is 16 amino acids long. Germline-derived CDR1 and CDR2 are SEHNR and FQNEAQ (reference sequence). The J segment lost 0 bases and the V segment lost 5 bases, leaving 8 bases of the junction unmatched. DNA of the CDR3: TGTGCCAGCAGCCCGACCCCGGGACAGGTGAACACTGAAGCTTTCTTT. Protein: CASSPTPGQVNTEAFF.

This clonotype was recorded a few times. The chain uses TRBV7-8 and TRBJ2-7; D is undetermined. Trimming took 5 bases from V and 5 from J, leaving 7 bases between them. Looked up from germline, CDR1 is SGHVS and CDR2 is FQNEAQ. The CDR3 extends over 11 amino acids. The CDR3 DNA reads as TGTGCCAGCAGCCAAACTGACGAGCAGTACTTC. It codes for CASSQTDEQYF.

V is TRBV10-3 and J is TRBJ1-1; 8 bases are a match to TRBD1. Looked up from germline, CDR1 is ENHRY and CDR2 is SYGVKD. This CDR3 has 14 residues. J was trimmed by 5 bases and V by 6 bases; bases with no gene match: 8. CDR3 region: CAISPQGAETEAFF. As DNA, the CDR3 is TGTGCCATCAGCCCGCAGGGGGCCGAGACTGAAGCTTTCTTT.

The chain is built from TRBV12-3 or TRBV12-4 and TRBJ1-4; D is ambiguous. V lost 3 bases to trimming and J lost 7 bases, with 12 bases between them. The CDR3 contains 14 residues. Here the CDR3 reads CASSLEMFGEKLFF. The CDR3, as DNA: TGTGCCAGCAGTTTGGAGATGTTCGGTGAAAAACTGTTTTTT.

J is TRBJ2-7 and V is TRBV7-2; 10 bases agree with TRBD2. Germline V CDR1 and CDR2: SGHTA, FQGNSA. The CDR3 contains 14 residues. The trim removed 5 bases at V and 3 bases at J, leaving 4 bases unmatched. CDR3 amino acids: CASSQASGGYEQYF. CDR3 bases: TGTGCCAGCAGCCAGGCTAGCGGGGGCTACGAGCAGTACTTC.

This rearrangement joins TRBV7-9 to TRBJ2-7, with 8 bases fitting TRBD1. The CDR3 covers 15 residues. V shed 5 bases and J 3 bases; nucleotides not matched to a gene: 9. The germline V gene has CDR1 SEHNR and CDR2 FQNEAQ (reference sequence). CDR3 coding DNA: TGTGCCAGCAGCCAAGGGAAGGGACAGGTCTACGAGCAGTACTTC. As protein: CASSQGKGQVYEQYF.

This clonotype came up a few times. In nucleotides, the CDR3 is TGTGCCAGCAGCTGGGGGAATTCTGGTTCACCCCTCCACTTT. Translated, it gives CASSWGNSGSPLHF. The V and J genes are TRBV7-8 and TRBJ1-6; tentative D call: TRBD1 (5 bases). Looked up from germline, CDR1 is SGHVS and CDR2 is FQNEAQ. The CDR3 totals 14 residues. Trimming stripped 4 bases from V and 9 bases from J, with 13 bases between.

This clonotype was seen repeatedly, ten times or more. This chain links TRBV7-9 with TRBJ2-7, with 8 bases lining up with TRBD2. This CDR3 spans 16 amino acids. Trimming cost V 5 bases and J 4 bases; bases outside gene matches: 13. Germline values: CDR1 SEHNR, CDR2 FQNEAQ (reference sequence). The CDR3 sequence: CASSQDQAGDRYEQYF. For the CDR3, the DNA is TGTGCCAGCAGCCAAGACCAAGCGGGGGATCGATACGAGCAGTACTTC.

As for this clonotype: A read error is possible here, since a much larger clone lies one base away. The chain recombines TRBV7-6 with TRBJ1-1, with 10 bases that match TRBD1. Germline CDR1 is SGHVS and CDR2 is FNYEAQ. The trim removed 6 bases at V and 5 bases at J, leaving 9 bases unmatched. This CDR3 is built from 15 residues. This chain's CDR3 is CASSEGTGAGTEAFF. The CDR3 DNA is TGTGCCAGCAGTGAGGGGACAGGGGCAGGGACTGAAGCTTTCTTT.

The chain recombines TRBV12-3 or TRBV12-4 with TRBJ1-4, with no clear D. The CDR3 spans 12 residues. V was cut by 2 bases and J by 8 bases, with 6 bases left in between. The CDR3 is CASSLMGEKLFF. The CDR3 nucleotides read TGTGCCAGCAGTTTAATGGGGGAAAAACTGTTTTTT.

This clonotype was detected many times. The chain links TRBV29-1 to TRBJ1-1, with unresolved D. Trimming shortened V by 2 bases and J by 10 bases, and 8 bases separated the two germline ends. CDR1 is SQVTM and CDR2 is ANQGSEA in the germline V gene. The CDR3 has 10 residues. CDR3 amino acids: CSVEQAAAFF. The CDR3 nucleotides read TGCAGCGTTGAACAGGCTGCAGCTTTCTTT.

This clonotype has more than one count but fewer than ten. This sequence joins TRBV29-1 and TRBJ1-1; no definite D call. The CDR3 is made up of 13 amino acids. Trimming shortened V by 3 bases and J by 5 bases, and 13 bases separated the two germline ends. Per germline, CDR1 SQVTM and CDR2 ANQGSEA. The CDR3 region has the DNA TGCAGCGTTGAGGGGTTTTCGGGTACTGAAGCTTTCTTT. Translated, it gives CSVEGFSGTEAFF.

This clonotype occurred a few times. This CDR3 is CASTRPSEYPNYGYTF. CDR3 DNA sequence: TGTGCCAGCACCCGTCCCTCAGAATACCCTAACTATGGCTACACCTTC. The V and J genes are TRBV2 and TRBJ1-2; unclear D gene. Germline V gives CDR1 SNHLY, CDR2 FYNNEI. V was shortened by 7 bases and J by 0 bases, with 18 bases between the two germline ends. This CDR3 is built from 16 residues.